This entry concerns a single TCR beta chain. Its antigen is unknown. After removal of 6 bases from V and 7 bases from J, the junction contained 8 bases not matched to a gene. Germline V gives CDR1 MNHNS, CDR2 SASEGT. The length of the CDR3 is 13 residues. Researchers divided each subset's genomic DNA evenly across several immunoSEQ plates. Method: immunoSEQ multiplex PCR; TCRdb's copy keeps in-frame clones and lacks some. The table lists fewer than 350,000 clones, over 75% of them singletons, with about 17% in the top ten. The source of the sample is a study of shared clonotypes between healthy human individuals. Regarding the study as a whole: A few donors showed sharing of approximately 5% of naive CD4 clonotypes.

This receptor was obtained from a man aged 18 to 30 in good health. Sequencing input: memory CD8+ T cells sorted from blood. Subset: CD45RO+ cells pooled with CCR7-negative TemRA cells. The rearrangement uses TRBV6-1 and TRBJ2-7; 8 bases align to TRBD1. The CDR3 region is CASRELTGGEQYF. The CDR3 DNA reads TGTGCCAGCAGAGAGTTAACAGGGGGAGAGCAGTACTTC.